The rows below give T cell receptor beta chains drawn from one sample of a study of CD8 T cells in Susac syndrome. Each CDR3 protein gets one entry after TCRdb re-called the immunoSEQ multiplex PCR reads with MiXCR. The table lists hundreds of thousands of distinct CDR3 sequences, around 93% of them singletons. Sequenced input: CD4+ T cells from PBMCs. Every receptor here comes from a human donor with multiple sclerosis. The CDR3 runs from the conserved cysteine through the conserved F or W. D genes are given only for firm matches. Not all rows give a size; the values are once, few, many and, for expanded clones, a class.

D gene: NA; V gene: TRBV5-4; clone size: NA; J gene: TRBJ1-4; CDR3 DNA: TGTGCCAGCAGCTTGGCCGGGGCTAAAAATGAAAAACTGTTTTTT; CDR3 protein: CASSLAGAKNEKLFF
D gene: TRBD1; V gene: TRBV29-1; clone size: NA; J gene: TRBJ1-4; CDR3 DNA: TGCAGCGTTTTCGGGACAGAGGGAAAACTGTTTTTT; CDR3 protein: CSVFGTEGKLFF
D gene: NA; V gene: TRBV2; clone size: NA; J gene: TRBJ2-3; CDR3 DNA: TGTGCCAGCAGGCGGGACCCCGGTACAGATACGCAGTATTTT; CDR3 protein: CASRRDPGTDTQYF
D gene: TRBD1; V gene: TRBV19; clone size: once; J gene: TRBJ2-5; CDR3 DNA: TGTGCCAGTAGTGGGACAGCTACGAAGCAAGAGACCCAGTACTTC; CDR3 protein: CASSGTATKQETQYF
D gene: NA; V gene: TRBV20-1; clone size: NA; J gene: TRBJ1-2; CDR3 DNA: TGCAGTGCTAGCCAGACTAACTATGGCTACACCTTC; CDR3 protein: CSASQTNYGYTF
D gene: TRBD1; V gene: TRBV5-1; clone size: NA; J gene: TRBJ2-3; CDR3 DNA: TGCGCCAGCAGCTTGGGGGGACAGACCACAGATACGCAGTATTTT; CDR3 protein: CASSLGGQTTDTQYF
D gene: NA; V gene: TRBV7-3; clone size: NA; J gene: TRBJ1-1; CDR3 DNA: TGTGCCAGCAGCTACGCAGGGGCCACTGAAGCTTTCTTT; CDR3 protein: CASSYAGATEAFF
D gene: NA; V gene: TRBV2; clone size: NA; J gene: TRBJ2-5; CDR3 DNA: TGTGCCAGCAGTGCATCTGTTGACCAGTACTTC; CDR3 protein: CASSASVDQYF
D gene: NA; V gene: TRBV30; clone size: NA; J gene: TRBJ1-1; CDR3 DNA: TGTGCCTGGAGTAGCAGCGCGGGCACTGAAGCTTTCTTT; CDR3 protein: CAWSSSAGTEAFF
D gene: NA; V gene: TRBV15; clone size: NA; J gene: TRBJ2-3; CDR3 DNA: TGTGCCACCAGCAGTGGCGGGCAGATCGAAACGCAGTATTTT; CDR3 protein: CATSSGGQIETQYF
D gene: NA; V gene: TRBV5-1; clone size: NA; J gene: TRBJ2-3; CDR3 DNA: TGCGCCAGCAGCCTGGGACGGATCACAGATACGCAGTATTTT; CDR3 protein: CASSLGRITDTQYF
D gene: NA; V gene: TRBV6-2/TRBV6-3; clone size: NA; J gene: TRBJ2-5; CDR3 DNA: TGTGCCAGCAGTTCCCGGACCCAAGAGACCCAGTACTTC; CDR3 protein: CASSSRTQETQYF
D gene: TRBD2; V gene: TRBV3-1; clone size: once; J gene: TRBJ2-5; CDR3 DNA: TGTGCCAGCAGCCAAGATCCCCTCAGCGGGGGGGCCGGAGAGACCCAGTACTTC; CDR3 protein: CASSQDPLSGGAGETQYF
D gene: TRBD1; V gene: TRBV20-1; clone size: NA; J gene: TRBJ2-1; CDR3 DNA: TGCAGTGCCGCCTCCTGGACAGGAGATCTCTTC; CDR3 protein: CSAASWTGDLF
D gene: NA; V gene: TRBV25-1; clone size: NA; J gene: TRBJ1-6; CDR3 DNA: TGTGCCAGCAGTGTGGAAGGGGAAAATTCACCCCTCCACTTT; CDR3 protein: CASSVEGENSPLHF
D gene: NA; V gene: TRBV30; clone size: NA; J gene: TRBJ1-2; CDR3 DNA: TGTGCCTGGAGTCGTGGAAACTATGGCTACACCTTC; CDR3 protein: CAWSRGNYGYTF
D gene: TRBD1; V gene: TRBV27; clone size: NA; J gene: TRBJ2-2; CDR3 DNA: TGTGCCAGCAAGGAAGGGGGCGGCCGGGAGCTGTTTTTT; CDR3 protein: CASKEGGGRELFF
D gene: NA; V gene: TRBV30; clone size: once; J gene: TRBJ2-1; CDR3 DNA: TGTGCCTGGGGTCTAGCGTCGTTTAACAATGAGCAGTTCTTC; CDR3 protein: CAWGLASFNNEQFF